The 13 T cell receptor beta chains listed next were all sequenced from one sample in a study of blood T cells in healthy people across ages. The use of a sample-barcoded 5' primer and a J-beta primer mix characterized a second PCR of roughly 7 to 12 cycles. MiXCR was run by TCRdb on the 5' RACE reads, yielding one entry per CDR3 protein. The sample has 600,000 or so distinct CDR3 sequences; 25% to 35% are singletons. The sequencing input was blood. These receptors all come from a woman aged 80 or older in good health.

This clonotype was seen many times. The CDR3 bases are TGCGCCAGCAGCTTGGCCAACGGGAACACCGGGGAGCTGTTTTTT. This gives the protein CASSLANGNTGELFF. V usage is TRBV5-1 and J usage is TRBJ2-2; D is unresolved. The germline V gene has CDR1 SGHRS and CDR2 YFSETQ. CDR3 length: 15 residues. V gave up 0 bases and J gave up 1 base, with 7 bases separating them.

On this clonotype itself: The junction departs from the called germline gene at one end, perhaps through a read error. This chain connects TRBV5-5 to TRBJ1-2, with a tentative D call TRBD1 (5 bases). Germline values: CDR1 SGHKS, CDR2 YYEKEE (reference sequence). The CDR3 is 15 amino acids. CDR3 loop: CTSSLVETDPYGYTF. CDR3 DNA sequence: TGTACCAGCAGCTTGGTGGAGACAGATCCTTATGGCTACACCTTC.

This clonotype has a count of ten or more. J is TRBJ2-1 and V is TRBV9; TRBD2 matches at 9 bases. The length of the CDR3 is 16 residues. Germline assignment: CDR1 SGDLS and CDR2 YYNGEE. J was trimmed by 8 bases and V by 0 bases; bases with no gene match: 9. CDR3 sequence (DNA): TGTGCCAGCAGCGTAGCGGTAGGCGGGGGGGACCATGAGCAGTTCTTC. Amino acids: CASSVAVGGGDHEQFF.

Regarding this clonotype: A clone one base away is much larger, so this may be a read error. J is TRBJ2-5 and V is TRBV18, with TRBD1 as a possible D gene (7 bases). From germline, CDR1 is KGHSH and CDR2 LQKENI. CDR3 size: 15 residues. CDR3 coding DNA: TGTGCCAGCACACCACCGAACAGGGGAGGAGAGACCCAGTACTTC. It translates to CASTPPNRGGETQYF.

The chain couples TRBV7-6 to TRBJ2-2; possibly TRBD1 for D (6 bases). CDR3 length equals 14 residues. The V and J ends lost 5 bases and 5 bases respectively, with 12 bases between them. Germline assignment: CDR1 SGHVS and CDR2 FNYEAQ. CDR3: CASSLNRETGELFF. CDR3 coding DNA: TGTGCCAGCAGCCTAAACAGGGAGACCGGGGAGCTGTTTTTT.

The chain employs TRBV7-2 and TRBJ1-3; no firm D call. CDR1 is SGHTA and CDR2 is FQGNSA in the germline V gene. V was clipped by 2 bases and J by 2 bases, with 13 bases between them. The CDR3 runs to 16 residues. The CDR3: CASSLYVLRPGNTIYF. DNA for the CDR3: TGTGCCAGCAGCTTATATGTCCTGAGACCTGGAAACACCATATATTTT.

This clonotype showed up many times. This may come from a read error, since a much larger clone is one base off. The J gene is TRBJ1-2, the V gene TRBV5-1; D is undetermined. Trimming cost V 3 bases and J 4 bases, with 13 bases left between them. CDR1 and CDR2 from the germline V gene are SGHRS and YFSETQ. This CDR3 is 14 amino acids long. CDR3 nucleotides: TGCGCCAGCAGCTGGGGAAAGGGAGGCTATGGCTACACCTTC. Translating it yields CASSWGKGGYGYTF. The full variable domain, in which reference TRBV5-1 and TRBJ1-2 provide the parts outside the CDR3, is KAGVTQTPRYLIKTRGQQVTLSCSPISGHRSVSWYQQTPGQGLQFLFEYFSETQRNKGNFPGRFSGRQFSNSRSEMNVSTLELGDSALYLCASSWGKGGYGYTFGSGTRLTVV.

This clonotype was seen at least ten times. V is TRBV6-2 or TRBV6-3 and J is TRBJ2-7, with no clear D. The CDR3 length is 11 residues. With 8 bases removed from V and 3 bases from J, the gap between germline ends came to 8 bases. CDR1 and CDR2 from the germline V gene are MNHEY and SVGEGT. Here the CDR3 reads CASGRVYEQYF. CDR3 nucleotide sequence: TGTGCCAGCGGCCGGGTCTACGAGCAGTACTTC.

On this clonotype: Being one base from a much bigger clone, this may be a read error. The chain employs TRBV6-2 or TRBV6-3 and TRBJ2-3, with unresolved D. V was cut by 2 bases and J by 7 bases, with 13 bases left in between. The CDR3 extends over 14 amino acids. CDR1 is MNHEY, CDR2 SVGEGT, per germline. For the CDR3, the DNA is TGTGCCAGCAGTTACAGTCCCCAAGGGAATACGCAGTATTTT. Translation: CASSYSPQGNTQYF.

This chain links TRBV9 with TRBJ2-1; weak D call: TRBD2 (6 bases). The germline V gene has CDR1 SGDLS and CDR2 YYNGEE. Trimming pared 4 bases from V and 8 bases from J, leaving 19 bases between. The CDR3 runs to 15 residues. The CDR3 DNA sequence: TGTGCCAGCAGCCTATGGTCCCGGGAGAGCGATGAGCAGTTCTTC. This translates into CASSLWSRESDEQFF. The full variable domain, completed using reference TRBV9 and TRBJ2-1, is DSGVTQTPKHLITATGQRVTLRCSPRSGDLSVYWYQQSLDQGLQFLIQYYNGEERAKGNILERFSAQQFPDLHSELNLSSLELGDSALYFCASSLWSRESDEQFFGPGTRLTVL.

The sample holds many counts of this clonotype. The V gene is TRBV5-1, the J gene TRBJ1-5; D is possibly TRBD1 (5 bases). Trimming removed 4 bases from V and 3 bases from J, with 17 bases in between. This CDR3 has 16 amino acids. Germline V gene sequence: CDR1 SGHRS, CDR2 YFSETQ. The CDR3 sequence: CASSPGTAGINQPQHF. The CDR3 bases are TGCGCCAGCAGCCCTGGTACGGCAGGGATCAATCAGCCCCAGCATTTT.

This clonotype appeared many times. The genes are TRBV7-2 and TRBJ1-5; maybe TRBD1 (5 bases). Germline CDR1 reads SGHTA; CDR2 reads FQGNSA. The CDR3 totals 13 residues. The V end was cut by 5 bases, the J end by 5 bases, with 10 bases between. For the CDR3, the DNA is TGTGCCAGCAGCCCTCCGGGGGATCAGCCCCAGCATTTT. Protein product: CASSPPGDQPQHF.

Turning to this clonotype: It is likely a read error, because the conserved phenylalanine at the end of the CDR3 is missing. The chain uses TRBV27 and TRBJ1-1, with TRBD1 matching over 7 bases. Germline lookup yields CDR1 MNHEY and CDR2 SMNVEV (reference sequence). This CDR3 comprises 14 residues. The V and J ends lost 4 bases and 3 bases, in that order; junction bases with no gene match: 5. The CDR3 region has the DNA TGTGCCAGCAGTTGGAGGGGGCGCGACACTGAAGCTTTCTCT. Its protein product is CASSWRGRDTEAFS.